This entry lists 19 T cell receptor beta chains sequenced from one sample in a study of regulatory T cells in long-lasting Graves disease. The time point here: newly diagnosed GD, antithyroid drugs for less than 3 months. PBMCs were the source of the RNA used for TCR sequencing. Both iRepertoire HTBI primers and Arm-PCR of CDR3 regions were used to build the TCR beta libraries. TCRdb re-analysed the multiplex PCR reads in MiXCR, keeping a single row per CDR3 protein. This repertoire shows about 540,000 distinct CDR3 sequences, around an eighth found once; its top ten account for roughly a tenth. This sample also appeared in a second study, on T cells in Graves' hyperthyroidism and ophthalmopathy.

The material was peripheral blood mononuclear cells (PBMCs), obtained at new diagnosis, from a patient treated with antithyroid drugs. These receptors came from a man aged 25-40 years with Graves disease.

CDR3 residues: CASSLWALGEDTQYF. Written as DNA, the CDR3 is TGTGCCAGCAGCTTGTGGGCTCTGGGGGAAGATACGCAGTATTTT. The chain couples TRBV5-4 to TRBJ2-3, with D perhaps matching TRBD1 or TRBD2 (5 bases each). V was pared by 1 base and J by 5 bases, with 14 bases between. The CDR3 extends over 15 amino acids. CDR1 and CDR2 (germline): SGHNT, YYREEE (reference sequence).

This clonotype was found a few times. The V call is TRBV29-1, the J call TRBJ2-1; D possibly corresponds to TRBD1 (5 bases). The V and J ends lost 7 bases and 9 bases respectively, with 13 bases between them. The CDR3 is made up of 11 amino acids. Germline V CDR1 and CDR2: SQVTM, ANQGSEA. The CDR3 bases are TGCAGCGGGGGCCCGGGCCTTGAGCAGTTCTTC. It is translated as CSGGPGLEQFF.

On this clonotype itself: A much larger clonotype is one base distant, so this may be a read error. The chain employs TRBV12-3 or TRBV12-4 and TRBJ2-1; D gene ambiguous. This CDR3 has 17 residues. CDR3 nucleotides: TGTGCCAGCAGGCGGTCAATTCCTCGGAGCTCCTACAATGAGCAGCTCTTC. Protein sequence: CASRRSIPRSSYNEQLF.

On this clonotype itself: A much larger clone differs by one base, so this may be a read error. This chain joins TRBV20-1 and TRBJ1-2, with D perhaps TRBD1 (5 bases). The CDR3 sequence is 15 residues long. The V end was cut by 2 bases, the J end by 4 bases, with 17 bases between. Germline CDR1 reads DFQATT; CDR2 reads SNEGSKA (reference sequence). CDR3 loop: CSARRDPGGAYGYTF. The CDR3 coding sequence is TGCAGTGCTAGAAGGGACCCCGGAGGGGCCTATGGCTACACCTTC.

Turning to this clonotype: This could be a read error, since a much larger clone is one nucleotide away. The chain joins TRBV20-1 to TRBJ2-7, with 14 bases identical to TRBD2. Germline CDR1 DFQATT, CDR2 SNEGSKA (reference sequence). Trimming at V came to 5 bases and at J to 4 bases, leaving 19 bases not matched to a gene. The CDR3 extends over 19 amino acids. The CDR3, as DNA: TGCAGTGCTCCCCGGACTAGCGGGAGGCCTTCATCTTCCGTTTACGAGCAGTACTTC. It specifies CSAPRTSGRPSSSVYEQYF.

The sample holds a few counts of this clonotype. The chain is built from TRBV30 and TRBJ2-7, with 9 nucleotides matching TRBD2. Germline V gene sequence: CDR1 GTSNPN, CDR2 SVGIG (reference sequence). V lost 5 bases to trimming and J lost 3 bases; unmatched junction nucleotides: 5. The length of the CDR3 is 13 residues. This CDR3 reads CAWRLAGSYEQYF. The DNA of the CDR3 is TGTGCCTGGCGGCTAGCGGGAAGCTACGAGCAGTACTTC.

The table lists this clonotype with many counts. V usage is TRBV27 and J usage is TRBJ2-2, with D uncertain. The CDR3 is 12 residues long. With 7 bases removed from V and 5 bases from J, the gap between germline ends came to 8 bases. The germline gives CDR1 MNHEY, CDR2 SMNVEV (reference sequence). Here the CDR3 reads CASTHPTGELFF. The CDR3 DNA reads as TGTGCCAGCACCCATCCAACCGGGGAGCTGTTTTTT.

The V call is TRBV6-5, the J call TRBJ2-7; a possible D gene is TRBD2 (5 bases). This CDR3 comprises 14 residues. Germline V lookup: CDR1 MNHEY, CDR2 SVGAGI. The V gene lost 2 bases and the J gene lost 0 bases, with 8 bases spanning the gap. In nucleotides, the CDR3 is TGTGCCAGCAGTTACGGAGGTTTCTCCTACGAGCAGTACTTC. Translating gives CASSYGGFSYEQYF.

This clonotype showed up just a few times. The chain uses TRBV20-1 and TRBJ2-7; the D is unclear. V was cut by 1 base and J by 2 bases, with 9 bases left in between. Per germline, CDR1 DFQATT and CDR2 SNEGSKA (reference sequence). The CDR3 has 13 amino acids. CDR3 loop: CSARVPNTYEQYF. The CDR3 DNA sequence: TGCAGTGCTAGAGTTCCTAACACCTACGAGCAGTACTTC.

This chain links TRBV2 with TRBJ2-1, with TRBD1 matching over 7 bases. J was trimmed by 16 bases and V by 5 bases; bases with no gene match: 11. Germline V CDR1 and CDR2: SNHLY, FYNNEI. The CDR3 runs to 12 residues. DNA of the CDR3: TGTGCCAGCAGTACCGACAGGGACCATTCATTCTTC. Translation gives CASSTDRDHSFF.

The table lists this clonotype with a count of one. Since a much larger clone is just one base distant, this may be a read error. The chain uses TRBV29-1 and TRBJ2-1; 8 nucleotides line up with TRBD2. CDR1 and CDR2 from the germline V gene are SQVTM and ANQGSEA. The CDR3 is 15 amino acids. The CDR3 coding sequence is TGCAGCGGCGCGGGAGGTCCCAGCTCCTACAATGACCAGTTCTTC. Residues: CSGAGGPSSYNDQFF.

This clonotype has ten or more counts. The V call is TRBV6-5, the J call TRBJ2-1; TRBD2 might be the D (6 bases). Germline CDR1 MNHEY, CDR2 SVGAGI. The CDR3 loop spans 16 amino acids. The V and J ends lost 0 bases and 7 bases respectively, with 16 bases between them. Written as DNA, the CDR3 is TGTGCCAGCAGTTACTCGGGAAGCGGAGGGAAGAATGAGCAGTTCTTC. Protein product: CASSYSGSGGKNEQFF.

This clonotype occurred many times. The chain recombines TRBV19 with TRBJ1-2, with D possibly matching TRBD1 (5 bases). Trimming cost V 3 bases and J 0 bases, with 17 bases left between them. From germline, CDR1 is LNHDA and CDR2 SQIVND (reference sequence). The CDR3 length is 17 residues. The CDR3 region has the DNA TGTGCCAGTAGTATTTGGGACGCATCCGCCTCTAACTATGGCTACACCTTC. It translates to CASSIWDASASNYGYTF.

This chain links TRBV10-3 with TRBJ1-2; weak D call: TRBD1 (6 bases). CDR1 and CDR2 from the germline V gene are ENHRY and SYGVKD. With 6 bases removed from V and 3 bases from J, the gap between germline ends came to 8 bases. The CDR3 covers 12 residues. The CDR3 sequence: CAIRDSDYGYTF. DNA for the CDR3: TGTGCCATCAGGGACAGCGACTATGGCTACACCTTC.

This clonotype showed up many times. CDR3 protein: CSARETSDYEQYF. The CDR3 region has the DNA TGCAGTGCTAGAGAAACTAGCGACTACGAGCAGTACTTC. The V call is TRBV20-1, the J call TRBJ2-7, with TRBD2 identical over 7 bases. The CDR3 spans 13 residues. The germline CDR1 and CDR2 sequences are DFQATT and SNEGSKA (reference sequence). V shed 0 bases and J 3 bases; nucleotides not matched to a gene: 2.

This clonotype was seen at least ten times. CDR3 protein: CASSFSSRQGSYEQYF. CDR3 in DNA: TGTGCCAGCAGTTTTTCCTCGCGTCAAGGGTCCTACGAGCAGTACTTC. The chain is built from TRBV27 and TRBJ2-7; D is ambiguous. Germline lookup yields CDR1 MNHEY and CDR2 SMNVEV (reference sequence). The V end lost 3 bases, the J end lost 1 base, and 16 bases lay between the germline ends. The CDR3 covers 16 residues.

The chain recombines TRBV6-2 or TRBV6-3 with TRBJ2-7, with D tentatively TRBD1 (8 bases). CDR3 length: 16 amino acids. The V gene's germline CDR1 is MNHEY and CDR2 SVGEGT. Trimming stripped 6 bases from V and 3 bases from J, with 21 bases between. The CDR3 DNA is TGTGCCAGCAGCCGAAGCCTACAGGGGGGGTTCTACGAGCAGTACTTC. Translating gives CASSRSLQGGFYEQYF.

This clonotype was seen at least ten times. The chain uses TRBV7-9 and TRBJ2-7; the D is unclear. The CDR3 sequence is 16 residues long. The V gene's germline CDR1 is SEHNR and CDR2 FQNEAQ (reference sequence). With 2 bases removed from V and 0 bases from J, the gap between germline ends came to 14 bases. Written as DNA, the CDR3 is TGTGCCAGCAGCTTAAGTGGATACGCTAGCTCCTACGAGCAGTACTTC. It specifies CASSLSGYASSYEQYF.

This clonotype was found many times. V and J are TRBV15 and TRBJ2-7, with unresolved D. V lost 1 base and J 0 bases, leaving 13 bases between the germline ends. Germline V gene data show CDR1 as LNHNV and CDR2 as YYDKDF (reference sequence). The CDR3 has 16 residues. The CDR3, as DNA: TGTGCCACCAGCAGAGTACCGGCTACCTACTCCTACGAGCAGTACTTC. It yields the protein CATSRVPATYSYEQYF.